This record covers a single T cell receptor beta chain. The source of the sample is a study of Ad26.COV2.S vaccination and SARS-CoV-2 variants. The CDR3 has 14 residues. The V segment lost 1 base and the J segment 0 bases; nucleotides outside the gene matches: 0. Germline CDR1 is SGHDT and CDR2 is YYEEEE. Here immunoSEQ multiplex PCR was the method, and the copy in TCRdb shows in-frame clones only, minus some. The table shows about 430,000 clones, with 90% occurring only once. The treatment here: 15 to 20 received Ad26.COV2.S at low or high dose, single or two shots; about 5 received placebo; per-sample allocation not given. Samples came from day 63 after the first vaccine or placebo injection. The administered vaccine (an Ad26 vector) expressed Wuhan-strain SARS-CoV-2 spike.

The sequence was collected from a person between 18 and 65 years old who received the Ad26.COV2.S COVID-19 vaccine or a placebo. The sequencing here drew on peripheral blood, taken in a trial of Ad26.COV2.S vaccine versus placebo. The V call is TRBV5-6, the J call TRBJ2-7; 8 bases align to TRBD2. DNA of the CDR3: TGTGCCAGCAGCTTGAGCGGGAGCTCCTACGAGCAGTACTTC. Amino acids: CASSLSGSSYEQYF.